The rows below give T cell receptor beta chains drawn from one sample of a study of cytomegalovirus exposure and HLA in healthy donors. Assay: immunoSEQ multiplex PCR; the TCRdb copy retains only in-frame clones and omits some. The sample shows more than 65,000 clones, 85% to 95% of them seen only once. The sample taken for sequencing was PBMCs. These receptors originate from a man younger than 30 in good health and CMV-seronegative. Each CDR3 is given without its conserved first and last residue.

v_call	j_call	cdr3_aa
TRBV5-1	TRBJ2-7	ASSLATGLDEQY
TRBV5-1	TRBJ2-7	ASSLAPGESYEQY
TRBV7-9	TRBJ2-7	ASSHREHEQY
TRBV5-4	TRBJ1-4	ASSQTSGTGNEKLF
TRBV27	TRBJ2-7	ASSLYPGDYEQY
TRBV2	TRBJ1-4	ASSMDREGEKLF
TRBV29-1	TRBJ2-1	SVLAGGSYNEQF
TRBV7-3	TRBJ1-3	ASSLSSTGATIY
TRBV18	TRBJ1-1	ASSPPYGTGGGNTEAF
TRBV7-2	TRBJ2-1	ASSFSGTSGRAGEQF
TRBV5-4	TRBJ1-6	ASSFESSYNSPLH
TRBV6-5	TRBJ1-5	ASSYTDRGQPQH
TRBV6-5	TRBJ1-2	ASSYNRYGYT
TRBV7-9	TRBJ2-5	ASRFGGQETQY
TRBV7-2	TRBJ2-7	ASSSTAYEQY
TRBV19	TRBJ1-1	ASSSGQGSEAF